Each of the 30 T cell receptor beta chains below was sequenced from the same sample in a study of blood T cell repertoires in COVID-19. Only in-frame clones appear in the TCRdb table, and some are missing; sequencing was by immunoSEQ multiplex PCR. The table includes under 350,000 clones, around nine tenths detected once. Sequenced sample: peripheral blood. The receptor set was obtained from a young woman with COVID-19, enrolled during active disease.

The chain is built from TRBV12-2 and TRBJ1-1; TRBD1, the table's D call, was not compared with the DNA. TRBV12-2 has pseudogene status. The CDR3 consists of 14 residues. The CDR3 nucleotides are TGTGCAAGCGGAACAGGGGTCATGAACACTGAAGCTTTCTTT. It translates to CASGTGVMNTEAFF.

The chain links TRBV12-3 or TRBV12-4 to TRBJ2-5; tentative D call: TRBD2 (5 bases). The length of the CDR3 is 13 residues. Trimming shortened V by 4 bases and J by 3 bases, and 9 bases separated the two germline ends. The CDR3 protein is CASSSGSEETQYF. The CDR3 coding sequence is TGTGCCAGCAGTTCGGGAAGCGAAGAGACCCAGTACTTC.

The sample holds a few counts of this clone. This CDR3 reads CASSLRRGYGYTF. CDR3 nucleotide sequence: TGTGCCAGCAGTCTCCGCCGGGGCTATGGCTACACCTTC. The genes are TRBV28 and TRBJ1-2; no clear D. This CDR3 is 13 amino acids long. V shed 5 bases and J shed 4 bases, with 11 bases lying between them. CDR1 is MDHEN and CDR2 is SYDVKM in the germline V gene.

The V and J genes are TRBV30 and TRBJ2-7, with a weak D call TRBD2 (5 bases). The length of the CDR3 is 16 residues. Trimming left V 7 bases short and J 4 bases short, with 26 bases between. The germline CDR1 and CDR2 sequences are GTSNPN and SVGIG (reference sequence). CDR3 protein: CALMTWTARNRYEQYF. The CDR3 nucleotides are TGTGCCTTAATGACTTGGACTGCCCGGAATCGATACGAGCAGTACTTC.

This chain uses TRBV7-8 with TRBJ1-4; no clear D gene. This CDR3 region has 15 residues. Per germline, CDR1 SGHVS and CDR2 FQNEAQ. V was pared by 1 base and J by 5 bases, with 11 bases between. The DNA of the CDR3 is TGTGCCAGCAGCTTAGGGGCCCAGCAGAATGAAAAACTGTTTTTT. Translating it yields CASSLGAQQNEKLFF.

This chain connects TRBV5-1 to TRBJ1-6; 9 positions agree with TRBD1. The CDR3 spans 14 residues. CDR1 SGHRS and CDR2 YFSETQ come from the germline V gene. V shed 4 bases, J shed 7 bases, and the junction held 3 bases outside the gene matches. The CDR3 region has the DNA TGCGCCAGCAGCGCGGGACAGGGCAATTCACCCCTCCACTTT. Residues: CASSAGQGNSPLHF.

The chain recombines TRBV18 with TRBJ1-5; TRBD1 matches at 7 bases. V shed 6 bases, J shed 11 bases, and the junction held 4 bases outside the gene matches. The CDR3 contains 11 residues. Germline CDR1 and CDR2: KGHSH and LQKENI. CDR3 amino acids: CASSLTGAQHF. Here the CDR3 DNA reads TGTGCCAGCTCCCTTACAGGGGCCCAGCATTTT.

The rearrangement joins TRBV5-4 to TRBJ2-7, with TRBD2 identical over 14 bases. Germline trimming cut 4 bases from V and 3 bases from J; bases unmatched to any gene: 3. The CDR3 has 15 residues. Germline-derived CDR1 and CDR2 are SGHNT and YYREEE (reference sequence). Here the CDR3 reads CASSTGLAGGYEQYF. The CDR3 DNA reads TGTGCCAGCAGCACCGGACTAGCGGGAGGCTACGAGCAGTACTTC.

The chain links TRBV6-5 to TRBJ2-3; 11 bases map to TRBD2. The CDR3 totals 14 residues. V shed 7 bases and J 3 bases; nucleotides not matched to a gene: 3. Germline loops: CDR1 MNHEY, CDR2 SVGAGI. CDR3 sequence: CASTRTSGTDTQYF. CDR3 DNA sequence: TGTGCCAGCACCCGGACTAGCGGGACAGATACGCAGTATTTT.

This chain links TRBV6-1 with TRBJ1-2; 8 nucleotides match TRBD1. Losses at the gene ends were 4 bases for V and 3 bases for J; bases not matched to a gene: 10. The CDR3 loop spans 16 amino acids. Germline CDR1 is MNHNS and CDR2 is SASEGT. CDR3: CASSGGQAASYYGYTF. The CDR3 coding sequence is TGTGCCAGCAGTGGGGGACAGGCGGCCTCTTACTATGGCTACACCTTC.

The rearrangement links TRBV6-2 or TRBV6-3 to TRBJ2-7; D gene ambiguous. In germline, CDR1 is MNHEY, CDR2 SVGEGT. Trimming removed 0 bases from V and 4 bases from J, with 7 bases in between. CDR3 length: 13 amino acids. CDR3 DNA: TGTGCCAGCAGTTACTCCATCAGATACGAGCAGTACTTC. Its translation: CASSYSIRYEQYF.

This CDR3 is CASSLGGSQNTEAFF. CDR3 DNA: TGCGCCAGCAGCTTGGGAGGGTCCCAGAACACTGAAGCTTTCTTT. The chain carries TRBV5-1 and TRBJ1-1; D uncertain. Germline loops: CDR1 SGHRS, CDR2 YFSETQ. Trimming removed 0 bases at V and 1 base at J, with 10 bases between. This CDR3 has 15 amino acids.

The CDR3 loop reads CATSRSLRQGETKRLFF. As DNA, the CDR3 is TGTGCCACCAGCAGATCCCTTCGACAGGGGGAGACGAAAAGACTGTTTTTT. The chain joins TRBV15 to TRBJ1-4, with 9 bases lining up with TRBD1. J gave up 13 bases and V 2 bases, and 17 bases lay outside the gene matches. CDR3 length: 17 amino acids. The germline gives CDR1 LNHNV, CDR2 YYDKDF (reference sequence).

The chain carries TRBV4-3 and TRBJ1-5; no clear D gene. Germline values: CDR1 LGHNA, CDR2 YSLEER. Trimming removed 1 base from V and 7 bases from J, with 11 bases in between. The CDR3 consists of 14 residues. CDR3 sequence reads: CASSQGRAGQPQHF. CDR3 coding DNA: TGCGCCAGCAGCCAAGGAAGGGCGGGACAGCCCCAGCATTTT.

V is TRBV3-1 (or the pseudogene TRBV3-2) and J is TRBJ2-7; D call uncertain. This CDR3 contains 15 residues. V was clipped by 2 bases and J by 0 bases, with 11 bases between them. In germline, CDR1 is LGHDT, CDR2 YNNKEL (reference sequence). The CDR3 region has the DNA TGTGCCAGCAGCCAAATTGGGCACCCCTCCTACGAGCAGTACTTC. Encoded protein: CASSQIGHPSYEQYF.

V is TRBV5-1 and J is TRBJ2-2; D call uncertain. This CDR3 has 13 amino acids. Trimming pared 5 bases from V and 4 bases from J, leaving 9 bases between. CDR1 and CDR2 from the germline V gene are SGHRS and YFSETQ. CDR3 protein: CASRAGRTGELFF. CDR3 nucleotide sequence: TGCGCCAGCAGGGCTGGGCGCACCGGGGAGCTGTTTTTT.

The chain recombines TRBV5-1 with TRBJ1-3; D is unresolved. V was cut by 4 bases and J by 4 bases, with 12 bases left in between. CDR3 length: 14 amino acids. The germline gives CDR1 SGHRS, CDR2 YFSETQ. The CDR3, as DNA: TGCGCCAGCAGCCCCGGGAGGGCGGGAAACACCATATATTTT. It specifies CASSPGRAGNTIYF.

The V call is TRBV4-1, the J call TRBJ2-6; D is ambiguous. Between the trimmed V and J ends, which lost 4 bases and 0 bases, there was a span of 10 bases. Germline loops: CDR1 MGHRA, CDR2 YSYEKL. The CDR3 sequence is 16 residues long. Written as DNA, the CDR3 is TGCGCCAGCAGCCGGTTACTTAGCTCTGGGGCCAACGTCCTGACTTTC. Translating it yields CASSRLLSSGANVLTF.

The genes are TRBV19 and TRBJ1-5, with a tentative D call TRBD1 (5 bases). Germline lookup yields CDR1 LNHDA and CDR2 SQIVND (reference sequence). The germline V and J ends were trimmed by 3 bases and 2 bases, with 8 bases remaining between them. The CDR3 sequence is 14 residues long. The CDR3 sequence: CASSIGRGNQPQHF. The CDR3 bases are TGTGCCAGTAGTATCGGCAGGGGCAATCAGCCCCAGCATTTT.

The gene calls are TRBV30 and TRBJ1-1; the D is unclear. Germline V gene data show CDR1 as GTSNPN and CDR2 as SVGIG (reference sequence). Trimming left V 2 bases short and J 0 bases short, with 4 bases between. This CDR3 comprises 12 residues. The CDR3 DNA sequence: TGTGCCTGGAGTACTATGAACACTGAAGCTTTCTTT. Translation gives CAWSTMNTEAFF.

This sequence joins TRBV5-1 and TRBJ2-1, with D perhaps TRBD1 (5 bases). The V and J ends lost 0 bases and 4 bases respectively, with 11 bases between them. The germline V gene has CDR1 SGHRS and CDR2 YFSETQ. CDR3 length: 15 residues. In DNA form, the CDR3 reads TGCGCCAGCAGCTTGGGTGGGGCGACTTACAATGAGCAGTTCTTC. It yields the protein CASSLGGATYNEQFF.

Regarding this clone: The same CDR3 can be traced to other DNA sequences in this sample. The genes are TRBV13 and TRBJ2-7, with D possibly matching TRBD2 (5 bases). The length of the CDR3 is 12 residues. V was pared by 5 bases and J by 3 bases, with 8 bases between. Germline V gene data show CDR1 as PRHDT and CDR2 as FYEKMQ (reference sequence). In nucleotides, the CDR3 is TGTGCCAGCAGCCAAGAGGGCTACGAGCAGTACTTC. Amino acid sequence: CASSQEGYEQYF.

The CDR3 DNA reads TGTGCCAGCAGCTCCCGGACTAGAACCCACGAGCAGTACTTC. It is translated as CASSSRTRTHEQYF. The genes are TRBV7-2 and TRBJ2-7; TRBD2 agrees at 7 bases. Germline CDR1 and CDR2: SGHTA and FQGNSA. V lost 4 bases and J lost 5; bases outside the gene matches: 8. The CDR3 runs to 14 residues.

Remarks on this clone: One end of the junction is discordant with germline, which a read error may explain. The chain carries TRBV7-7 and TRBJ1-4; tentative D call: TRBD1 (6 bases). The V gene's germline CDR1 is SSHAT and CDR2 FNYEAQ (reference sequence). This CDR3 has 13 amino acids. The CDR3 DNA is TGTGCTAGCAGCTTAGCAATAGGGGGTAGACTGTTTTTT. Its protein is CASSLAIGGRLFF.

The V call is TRBV27, the J call TRBJ1-1; 7 bases are shared with TRBD1. V lost 5 bases to trimming and J lost 1 base; unmatched junction nucleotides: 7. The germline CDR1 and CDR2 sequences are MNHEY and SMNVEV (reference sequence). This CDR3 is built from 15 residues. The CDR3 coding sequence is TGTGCCAGCAGTCTGGGGACAGTTTCGAACACTGAAGCTTTCTTT. Translated, it gives CASSLGTVSNTEAFF.

The V call is TRBV6-5, the J call TRBJ2-4; 8 positions agree with TRBD1. With V trimmed by 10 bases and J by 7 bases, 9 bases remained unmatched. Germline-derived CDR1 and CDR2 are MNHEY and SVGAGI. The CDR3 has 13 residues. The CDR3 loop reads CAIQDRVKNIQYF. The DNA of the CDR3 is TGTGCCATCCAGGACAGGGTGAAGAACATTCAGTACTTC.

This clone was seen a single time. This chain links TRBV24-1 with TRBJ2-1; weak D call: TRBD2 (6 bases). Deletions cut 5 bases from V and 0 bases from J, with 10 bases between. The CDR3 extends over 15 amino acids. Germline lookup yields CDR1 KGHDR and CDR2 SFDVKD. The CDR3: CATSGRVGSYNEQFF. The CDR3 DNA is TGTGCCACCAGTGGGAGGGTTGGCTCCTACAATGAGCAGTTCTTC.

V usage is TRBV14 and J usage is TRBJ1-1; 9 bases line up with TRBD1. Losses at the gene ends were 2 bases for V and 5 bases for J; bases not matched to a gene: 6. The CDR3 consists of 15 residues. The germline V gene encodes CDR1 SGHDN and CDR2 FVKESK. CDR3 protein: CASSQRTGAGTEAFF. Written as DNA, the CDR3 is TGTGCCAGCAGCCAAAGGACAGGGGCGGGAACTGAAGCTTTCTTT.

The rearrangement uses TRBV6-6 and TRBJ1-3; no reliable D call. Between the trimmed V and J ends, which lost 4 bases and 0 bases, there was a span of 10 bases. The CDR3 runs to 15 residues. In germline, CDR1 is MNHNY, CDR2 SVGAGI (reference sequence). Here the CDR3 reads CASSSVSISGNTIYF. As DNA, the CDR3 is TGTGCCAGCAGTTCGGTCTCCATCTCTGGAAACACCATATATTTT.

The V gene is TRBV9, the J gene TRBJ2-5, with 9 bases aligning to TRBD2. Germline values: CDR1 SGDLS, CDR2 YYNGEE. J gave up 5 bases and V 2 bases, and 16 bases lay outside the gene matches. The CDR3 loop spans 18 amino acids. The CDR3 DNA reads TGTGCCAGCAGCGTGACTGGTGCGGGAGGGCCTTTGGGGGAGACCCAGTACTTC. It specifies CASSVTGAGGPLGETQYF.